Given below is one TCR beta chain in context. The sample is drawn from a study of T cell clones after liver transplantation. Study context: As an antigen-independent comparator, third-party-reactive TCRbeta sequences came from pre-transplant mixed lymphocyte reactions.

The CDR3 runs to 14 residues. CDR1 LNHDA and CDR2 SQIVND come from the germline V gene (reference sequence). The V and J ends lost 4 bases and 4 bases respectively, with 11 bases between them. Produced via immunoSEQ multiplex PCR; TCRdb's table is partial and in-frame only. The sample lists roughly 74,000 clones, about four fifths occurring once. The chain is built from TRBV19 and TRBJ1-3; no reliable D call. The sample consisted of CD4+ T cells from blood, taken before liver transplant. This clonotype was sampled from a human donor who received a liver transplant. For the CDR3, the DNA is TGTGCCAGTAGTAAGCCGGCTGAGGGAAACACCATATATTTT. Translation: CASSKPAEGNTIYF.